This section outlines one T cell receptor (beta chain) sequence together with its context. Its antigen is undetermined. The data were obtained in a study of brain T cells in children with intractable seizures. Study-level findings and limits: Only CDR3 sequence similarity suggested viral specificity, without known HCMV serostatus. Pre- and post-surgery blood differed in depth, so pre-surgery absences may be undersampling.

Here immunoSEQ multiplex PCR was the method, and the copy in TCRdb shows in-frame clones only, minus some. The sample comprises about 64,000 clones, 95% to 96% of which are singletons, and roughly 0.4% rests with the top ten. The germline V gene encodes CDR1 MDHEN and CDR2 SYDVKM. CDR3 length equals 16 residues. Deletions cut 4 bases from V and 1 base from J, with 15 bases between. The sequenced cases were selected for having the highest brain T cell transcript signatures. Sequencing used peripheral blood, obtained at surgery. V usage is TRBV28 and J usage is TRBJ2-3; a weak D match, TRBD2 (5 bases). The receptor was isolated from a boy younger than two with focal cortical dysplasia and intractable seizures. CDR3 in amino acids: CASSWAWFGGTDTQYF. CDR3 coding DNA: TGTGCCAGCAGTTGGGCCTGGTTCGGGGGCACAGATACGCAGTATTTT.